The 3 T cell receptor beta chains reported below all come from one sample, sequenced in a study of shared clonotypes between healthy human individuals (dated by TCRdb to 2020 to 2022). Receptors were amplified or captured by the immunoSEQ multiplex PCR assay. TCRdb's version of the immuneACCESS table is confined to in-frame rearrangements and falls short of the full clone set. An unresolved V gene accounts for under half of the shortfall where checked; the remainder is of unknown origin. Within this sample are some 2,400,000 clones, with 90% to 97% of them counted one time only. The top ten clonotypes cover approximately 0.13% of the sample. Sequences were obtained from naive CD4+ T cells sorted from blood. The cell subset or site label on this specimen signifies: CD45RA+ positively selected. These receptor sequences come from a man between 18 and 29 years old in good health.

V is TRBV7-2 and J is TRBJ1-2; possible D gene TRBD1, 6 bases. This CDR3 spans 13 amino acids. Germline V gene lookup returns CDR1 SGHTA and CDR2 FQGNSA. V was cut by 8 bases and J by 2 bases, with 12 bases left in between. The CDR3 sequence is CASGYDRNYGYTF. CDR3 bases: TGTGCCAGCGGGTACGACAGGAACTATGGCTACACCTTC. The variable domain in full, with the rest retrieved from reference TRBV7-2 and TRBJ1-2, is GAGVSQSPSNKVTEKGKDVELRCDPISGHTALYWYRQSLGQGLEFLIYFQGNSAPDKSGLPSDRFSAERTGGSVSTLTIQRTQQEDSAVYLCASGYDRNYGYTFGSGTRLTVV.

The rearrangement uses TRBV2 and TRBJ1-1; possibly TRBD1 for D (5 bases). Per germline, CDR1 SNHLY and CDR2 FYNNEI. CDR3 length: 13 residues. Trimming removed 8 bases from V and 4 bases from J, with 14 bases in between. The CDR3 bases are TGTGCCAGCGGAGAAACAGGCTTCACTGAAGCTTTCTTT. Its protein is CASGETGFTEAFF. The full variable domain, in which reference TRBV2 and TRBJ1-1 provide the parts outside the CDR3, is EPEVTQTPSHQVTQMGQEVILRCVPISNHLYFYWYRQILGQKVEFLVSFYNNEISEKSEIFDDQFSVERPDGSNFTLKIRSTKLEDSAMYFCASGETGFTEAFFGQGTRLTVV.

The chain employs TRBV7-3 and TRBJ2-5, with D hard to call. Germline values: CDR1 SGHTA, CDR2 FQGTGA. This CDR3 comprises 14 residues. V was clipped by 1 base and J by 5 bases, with 11 bases between them. CDR3: CASSLNTQGETQYF. CDR3 DNA: TGTGCCAGCAGCTTAAATACCCAAGGGGAGACCCAGTACTTC.